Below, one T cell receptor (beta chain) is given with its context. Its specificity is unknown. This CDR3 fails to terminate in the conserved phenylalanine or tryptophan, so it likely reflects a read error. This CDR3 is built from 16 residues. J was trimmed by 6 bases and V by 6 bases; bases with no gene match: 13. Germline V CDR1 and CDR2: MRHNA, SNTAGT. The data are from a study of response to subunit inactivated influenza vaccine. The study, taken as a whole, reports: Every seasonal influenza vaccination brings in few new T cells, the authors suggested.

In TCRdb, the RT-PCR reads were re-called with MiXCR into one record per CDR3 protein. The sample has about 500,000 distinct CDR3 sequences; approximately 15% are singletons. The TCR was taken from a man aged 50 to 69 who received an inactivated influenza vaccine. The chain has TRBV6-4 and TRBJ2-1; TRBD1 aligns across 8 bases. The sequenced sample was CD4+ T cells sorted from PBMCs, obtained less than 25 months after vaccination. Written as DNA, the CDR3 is TGTGCCAGCAGCCCCCAAGGACAGGGCTCGGGCAATGAGCAGTTCTCC. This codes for CASSPQGQGSGNEQFS.